This T cell receptor beta chain was documented in a study of cytomegalovirus exposure and HLA in healthy donors. Worth noting for this clone: What it binds is unknown.

Trimming took off 5 bases at V and 3 bases at J, with 20 bases between the two ends. The CDR3 extends over 16 amino acids. CDR1 is SNHLY and CDR2 is FYNNEI in the germline V gene. The PCR made use of 60 Vbeta and 13 Jbeta primers. TCRdb's table, derived via immunoSEQ multiplex PCR, lists solely in-frame clones and lacks some. The data show about 120,000 clones, 74% seen once. General study findings and limits: The HLA-A and HLA-B alleles of most subjects were reportedly predicted accurately from TCR beta sequences. Analysis was carried out at a later point, and it linked a missense DCLRE1C variant to TCR beta V- and J-gene trimming. TCR beta V segments were, for the most part, productive about 87% or about 30% of the time in an earlier analysis.

J is TRBJ2-7 and V is TRBV2; TRBD2 might be the D (6 bases). The TCR comes from a human donor in good health. Sequencing was carried out using PBMCs. The CDR3 sequence is CASSFRDFSSVYEQYF. As DNA, the CDR3 is TGTGCCAGCAGTTTCCGGGACTTTTCGAGCGTCTACGAGCAGTACTTC.